Presented here are 26 T cell receptor beta chains from one specimen sequenced in a study of cytomegalovirus exposure and HLA in healthy donors. The PCR was carried out with 60 Vbeta primers and 13 Jbeta primers. Data came from immunoSEQ multiplex PCR; TCRdb stores just in-frame clones and leaves some out. The sample carries about 160,000 clones, roughly 85% recorded once. Sequencing was performed on PBMCs. These receptors came from a woman in her thirties in good health and CMV-seronegative.

The count of this clone is one. The gene calls are TRBV2 and TRBJ2-3; D might be TRBD2 (6 bases). The CDR3 contains 14 residues. The germline V and J ends were trimmed by 6 bases and 0 bases, with 10 bases remaining between them. Per germline, CDR1 SNHLY and CDR2 FYNNEI. In DNA form, the CDR3 reads TGTGCCAGCAGGTTCGGGACTAGCACAGATACGCAGTATTTT. It translates to CASRFGTSTDTQYF.

Only a few counts were recorded for this clone. V usage is TRBV19 and J usage is TRBJ2-6, with 9 bases aligning to TRBD1. Germline CDR1 and CDR2: LNHDA and SQIVND (reference sequence). With 1 base clipped from V and 2 bases from J, the junction kept 3 bases outside the gene matches. CDR3 size: 17 residues. The CDR3, as DNA: TGTGCCAGTAGTATAGGGACAGGGGTGACTGGGGCCAACGTCCTGACTTTC. Encoded protein: CASSIGTGVTGANVLTF.

The chain joins TRBV29-1 to TRBJ1-2; 9 bases fit TRBD1. Germline V gene lookup returns CDR1 SQVTM and CDR2 ANQGSEA. Losses at the gene ends were 3 bases for V and 4 bases for J; bases not matched to a gene: 3. The CDR3 covers 13 residues. The CDR3 nucleotides read TGCAGCGTTGACTCGACAGGGGGCTATGGCTACACCTTC. This translates into CSVDSTGGYGYTF.

The chain uses TRBV27 and TRBJ2-3; 7 nucleotides match TRBD2. Germline V gene data show CDR1 as MNHEY and CDR2 as SMNVEV (reference sequence). CDR3 length: 15 residues. V shed 4 bases, J shed 4 bases, and the junction held 8 bases outside the gene matches. CDR3 region: CASSSGGRLADTQYF. CDR3 coding DNA: TGTGCCAGCAGTTCGGGAGGTCGGCTCGCAGATACGCAGTATTTT.

The chain joins TRBV19 to TRBJ2-2, with 11 bases matching TRBD1. Trimming removed 6 bases from V and 6 bases from J; junction bases left unmatched: 3. Germline assignment: CDR1 LNHDA and CDR2 SQIVND (reference sequence). The CDR3 has 14 amino acids. CDR3 DNA sequence: TGTGCCAGTAGACAGGGACAGGGGGCCGGGGAGCTGTTTTTT. This translates into CASRQGQGAGELFF.

This clone appeared a single time. V is TRBV19 and J is TRBJ2-5; 9 bases are shared with TRBD1. The end of the DNA aligns better with TRBJ2-7, so the J call may be wrong. Germline V gives CDR1 LNHDA, CDR2 SQIVND (reference sequence). The CDR3 contains 14 residues. The CDR3, as DNA: TGTGCCAGTAGTGCGGGACAGGGCTCCTACGAGCAGTACTTC. Translated, it gives CASSAGQGSYEQYF.

The chain has TRBV28 and TRBJ1-4, with D perhaps matching TRBD1 (6 bases). This CDR3 is 14 amino acids long. Trimming removed 5 bases from V and 5 bases from J, with 12 bases in between. The germline V gene encodes CDR1 MDHEN and CDR2 SYDVKM. The CDR3 reads CASSGGAGNEKLFF. CDR3 nucleotide sequence: TGTGCCAGCAGTGGGGGCGCCGGGAATGAAAAACTGTTTTTT.

This clone was found once. This chain connects TRBV7-2 to TRBJ1-3; D gene unclear. V was trimmed by 1 base and J by 0 bases, leaving 7 bases between them. The germline V gene encodes CDR1 SGHTA and CDR2 FQGNSA. The CDR3 extends over 15 amino acids. The DNA of the CDR3 is TGTGCCAGCAGCTTAGGGAGATCCTCTGGAAACACCATATATTTT. Its translation is CASSLGRSSGNTIYF.

The chain links TRBV18 to TRBJ2-1, with D possibly being TRBD2 (5 bases). Per the germline V gene, CDR1 is KGHSH and CDR2 is LQKENI. V gave up 3 bases and J gave up 4 bases, with 13 bases separating them. The CDR3 is made up of 15 amino acids. The CDR3 DNA reads as TGTGCCAGCTCACCTCCGGGATTGGTATACAATGAGCAGTTCTTC. It codes for CASSPPGLVYNEQFF.

The V call is TRBV29-1, the J call TRBJ2-7; 7 nucleotides align to TRBD2. In germline, CDR1 is SQVTM, CDR2 ANQGSEA. V shed 1 base, J shed 3 bases, and the junction held 12 bases outside the gene matches. CDR3 length: 16 amino acids. The CDR3 DNA sequence: TGCAGCGTTGAAGGGGGGGGGTTTGGTTCGGACTACGAGCAGTACTTC. It yields the protein CSVEGGGFGSDYEQYF.

This chain links TRBV7-6 with TRBJ2-3, with a weak D call TRBD2 (7 bases). This CDR3 has 15 amino acids. The ends were cut back, 2 bases at V and 4 bases at J, with 13 bases in the middle. Looked up from germline, CDR1 is SGHVS and CDR2 is FNYEAQ. The CDR3 here is CASSLSGGAPDTQYF. CDR3 bases: TGTGCCAGCAGCTTAAGTGGGGGGGCCCCAGATACGCAGTATTTT.

This sequence joins TRBV13 and TRBJ2-7; 8 positions match TRBD1. With 2 bases clipped from V and 7 bases from J, the junction kept 16 bases outside the gene matches. CDR3 size: 17 residues. Per germline, CDR1 PRHDT and CDR2 FYEKMQ (reference sequence). The CDR3 spells CASSLLAGTGLLREQYV. The CDR3 DNA sequence: TGTGCCAGCAGCTTACTTGCCGGGACAGGTCTCCTACGTGAGCAGTACGTC.

The V call is TRBV5-6, the J call TRBJ1-1, with a weak D call TRBD1 (5 bases). CDR1 is SGHDT and CDR2 is YYEEEE in the germline V gene. Deletions cut 0 bases from V and 4 bases from J, with 16 bases between. The CDR3 has 16 amino acids. CDR3 amino acids: CASSLVAGPSSTEAFF. In DNA, the CDR3 is TGTGCCAGCAGCTTGGTAGCAGGGCCTTCGAGCACTGAAGCTTTCTTT.

As to this clone: One junction end does not reproduce the germline sequence, and a read error may be involved. This same CDR3 is encoded by further DNA sequences in the sample. The chain links TRBV5-1 to TRBJ2-3; 7 positions match TRBD2. CDR1 and CDR2 from the germline V gene are SGHRS and YFSETQ. This CDR3 spans 14 amino acids. CDR3 DNA: TGCGCTAGCAACCCCGGGAGGACGACAGATACGCAGTATTTT. This sequence encodes CASNPGRTTDTQYF.

This clone appeared a single time. This chain links TRBV7-8 with TRBJ1-2, with D possibly matching TRBD1 (6 bases). Looked up from germline, CDR1 is SGHVS and CDR2 is FQNEAQ. Trimming stripped 0 bases from V and 4 bases from J, with 12 bases between. CDR3 length equals 15 residues. The CDR3, as DNA: TGTGCCAGCAGCTTAGCGGGGGGGGCAGGCTATGGCTACACCTTC. Encoded protein: CASSLAGGAGYGYTF.

This sequence joins TRBV10-2 and TRBJ2-7; TRBD2 aligns across 8 bases. Germline CDR1 is WSHSY and CDR2 is SAAADI. The CDR3 is 12 residues long. V lost 8 bases, J lost 6 bases, and 6 bases stayed unmatched. CDR3 sequence: CASLGLAGEQYF. DNA for the CDR3: TGCGCCAGCCTTGGACTAGCTGGCGAGCAGTACTTC.

The rearrangement links TRBV5-5 to TRBJ1-6; D remains ambiguous. This CDR3 region has 13 residues. Germline CDR1 reads SGHKS; CDR2 reads YYEKEE (reference sequence). Trimming shortened V by 5 bases and J by 0 bases, and 3 bases separated the two germline ends. CDR3 sequence reads: CASSNSYNSPLHF. The CDR3 nucleotides are TGTGCCAGCAGTAACTCCTATAATTCACCCCTCCACTTT.

CDR3 DNA: TGTGCCAGCAGCCCCGGCGGGAGAGGAGGCATTGAGCAGTTCTTC. Translating gives CASSPGGRGGIEQFF. The V and J genes are TRBV7-3 and TRBJ2-1; 7 bases line up with TRBD2. Germline-derived CDR1 and CDR2 are SGHTA and FQGTGA. The CDR3 is 15 amino acids. The V and J ends lost 5 bases and 9 bases, in that order; junction bases with no gene match: 13.

V is TRBV27 and J is TRBJ1-2; the match to TRBD1 covers 9 bases. This CDR3 is 15 amino acids long. Germline V gives CDR1 MNHEY, CDR2 SMNVEV (reference sequence). With V trimmed by 5 bases and J by 7 bases, 11 bases remained unmatched. The CDR3 reads CASSLYRTGVGGYTF. The CDR3 DNA is TGTGCCAGCAGTCTATATAGGACAGGGGTGGGTGGCTACACCTTC.

This chain connects TRBV11-2 to TRBJ1-3, with no clear D. The CDR3 loop spans 14 amino acids. V was pared by 1 base and J by 0 bases, with 4 bases between. Germline lookup yields CDR1 SGHAT and CDR2 FQNNGV. CDR3 nucleotide sequence: TGTGCCAGCAGCTTAGTCCTCTCTGGAAACACCATATATTTT. As protein: CASSLVLSGNTIYF.

This clone occurred once. The rearrangement links TRBV5-4 to TRBJ2-7; D possibly corresponds to TRBD2 (5 bases). From germline, CDR1 is SGHNT and CDR2 YYREEE (reference sequence). The CDR3 covers 15 residues. V was clipped by 3 bases and J by 4 bases, with 17 bases between them. This chain's CDR3 is CASSSPPPSSYEQYF. The CDR3 bases are TGTGCCAGCAGCTCACCCCCCCCTAGCTCGTACGAGCAGTACTTC.

Only a few counts were recorded for this clone. The chain carries TRBV10-2 and TRBJ1-1; 7 bases fit TRBD1. This CDR3 has 12 amino acids. The germline gives CDR1 WSHSY, CDR2 SAAADI. The V segment lost 8 bases and the J segment 5 bases; nucleotides outside the gene matches: 5. The DNA of the CDR3 is TGCGCCAGCGCTGACAGGGTGACTGAAGCTTTCTTT. This sequence encodes CASADRVTEAFF.

The chain links TRBV18 to TRBJ2-3; 10 bases align to TRBD2. V lost 2 bases to trimming and J lost 2 bases; unmatched junction nucleotides: 16. The CDR3 is 20 residues long. Per germline, CDR1 KGHSH and CDR2 LQKENI. The CDR3 loop reads CASSPAGLAARRGVTDTQYF. In DNA form, the CDR3 reads TGTGCCAGCTCACCAGCTGGACTAGCGGCAAGGAGAGGCGTCACAGATACGCAGTATTTT.

V gene TRBV2 combines with J gene TRBJ1-2, with D maybe TRBD1 (6 bases). CDR3 size: 14 residues. V was clipped by 3 bases and J by 2 bases, with 10 bases between them. Looked up from germline, CDR1 is SNHLY and CDR2 is FYNNEI. The CDR3 DNA follows: TGTGCCAGCAGTGACAAGGGGGGGAACTATGGCTACACCTTC. This translates into CASSDKGGNYGYTF.

The gene calls are TRBV19 and TRBJ1-2, with a tentative D call TRBD1 (6 bases). This CDR3 region has 16 residues. With 2 bases removed from V and 1 base from J, the gap between germline ends came to 14 bases. Germline CDR1 is LNHDA and CDR2 is SQIVND (reference sequence). CDR3 protein: CASSIYPRQVNYGYTF. Written as DNA, the CDR3 is TGTGCCAGTAGTATATATCCTCGACAGGTTAACTATGGCTACACCTTC. Full variable domain (rest looked up from reference TRBV19 and TRBJ1-2): DGGITQSPKYLFRKEGQNVTLSCEQNLNHDAMYWYRQDPGQGLRLIYYSQIVNDFQKGDIAEGYSVSREKKESFPLTVTSAQKNPTAFYLCASSIYPRQVNYGYTFGSGTRLTVV.

The V and J genes are TRBV5-4 and TRBJ1-2, with D possibly matching TRBD1 (6 bases). The CDR3 sequence is 18 residues long. V lost 1 base, J lost 3 bases, and 22 bases lay in between. Per the germline V gene, CDR1 is SGHNT and CDR2 is YYREEE (reference sequence). This CDR3 is CASSLTPPHRVEDYGYTF. The DNA for the CDR3 is TGTGCCAGCAGCTTGACTCCGCCGCACAGGGTAGAGGACTATGGCTACACCTTC.